This T cell receptor (beta chain) was sequenced in a study of shared clonotypes between healthy human individuals. Study-level background: The plates for each donor numbered three CD4 naive, three CD4 memory, two CD8 naive and one CD8 memory.

Sequenced by immunoSEQ multiplex PCR; TCRdb stores in-frame clones only, minus some. The sample records under 1,900,000 clones, 98% being singletons. The CDR3 contains 18 residues. V lost 2 bases, J lost 2 bases, and 8 bases stayed unmatched. Looked up from germline, CDR1 is SGHRS and CDR2 is YFSETQ. Comment on this clone: What it recognizes is unknown.

Notes on the study in general: Though the depth was large, rarefaction showed that sorted-subset sequencing was incomplete. Several donors showed sharing of about 4.7% of naive CD4 clonotypes.

This chain joins TRBV5-1 and TRBJ2-7; 15 bases agree with TRBD2. The source material was naive CD4+ T cells sorted from blood. Stated subset: CD45RA+ positively selected. This clonotype was obtained from a young man in good health. The CDR3 region is CASSLPGTSGRQTYEQYF. In DNA form, the CDR3 reads TGCGCCAGCAGCTTACCCGGGACTAGCGGGAGGCAAACCTACGAGCAGTACTTC.